The clone carrying this T cell receptor (beta chain) was found many times. The source of the sample is a study of human T cells and chemical hapten exposure. Study-wide context: Alopecia areata, totalis or universalis affected patients, mainly female.

Using its own MiXCR run on the RACE reads, TCRdb lists one record per CDR3 protein. This table holds around 330,000 distinct CDR3 sequences, 5% to 6.5% found once. The CDR3 is made up of 18 amino acids. Germline V CDR1 and CDR2: LGHDT, YNNKEL (reference sequence). The V gene end was trimmed by 4 bases and the J gene end by 5 bases; junction bases not matched to a gene: 16. The time point is: pre-sensitization, week 0. Specified treatment: therapeutic diphenylcyclopropenone sensitization with weekly scalp DPC. This clonotype was sampled from a woman aged 18-35 years with alopecia areata. Some clones in this sample may be carry-over from other donors' samples. The genes are TRBV3-1 and TRBJ2-5, with 10 bases identical to TRBD2. Here the sequenced sample was whole blood, taken in connection with sensitization to the hapten diphenylcyclopropenone (DPC). CDR3 in amino acids: CASSPRFSSGGTRETQYF. The CDR3 coding sequence is TGTGCCAGCAGCCCCAGATTCTCTAGCGGGGGAACCCGGGAGACCCAGTACTTC.